The clone carrying this T cell receptor beta chain has just a few counts. Donors had nominal health at sampling but likely had unrecorded immune exposures. This sample stems from a study of cytomegalovirus exposure and HLA in healthy donors. The length of the CDR3 is 14 residues. J was trimmed by 2 bases and V by 4 bases; bases with no gene match: 2. Germline assignment: CDR1 SGHNT and CDR2 YYREEE (reference sequence). The PCR ran on 60 Vbeta and 13 Jbeta primers. The method was immunoSEQ multiplex PCR; TCRdb's version includes in-frame clones alone and lacks a portion of them. This table has fewer than 80,000 clones, roughly three quarters appearing once.

The gene calls are TRBV5-4 and TRBJ1-4; 7 bases are a match to TRBD1. This sequence originates from a man between 18 and 35 years old in good health and CMV-seronegative. Sequenced input: PBMCs. The CDR3 DNA reads TGTGCCAGCAGCCTGGGACAGACTAATGAAAAACTGTTTTTT. Residues: CASSLGQTNEKLFF.